These T cell receptor beta chains were read from a single sample in a study of T cells in Graves' hyperthyroidism and ophthalmopathy. TCRdb reanalysed the multiplex PCR reads using MiXCR and keeps one entry per CDR3 protein. The repertoire holds about 580,000 distinct CDR3 sequences, roughly 14% seen once, with 5.8% in the top ten. The sequenced sample consisted of blood. The source is a woman aged 30 to 39 with Graves' hyperthyroidism that later progressed to Graves' ophthalmopathy. Both conserved end residues are part of each CDR3. The D gene is left open where the match is weak. Not every row has a clone size; where given, it reads once, few, many or a size class.

V gene: TRBV12-3/TRBV12-4; J gene: TRBJ2-1; D gene: TRBD2; clone size: many; CDR3 protein: CASSLDILAGRSEQFF; CDR3 DNA: TGTGCCAGCAGTTTAGATATCCTAGCGGGACGGAGTGAGCAGTTCTTC
V gene: TRBV4-3; J gene: TRBJ2-7; D gene: NA; clone size: few; CDR3 protein: CASSQDRGWGYEQYF; CDR3 DNA: TGCGCCAGCAGCCAAGACAGAGGGTGGGGCTACGAGCAGTACTTC
V gene: TRBV2; J gene: TRBJ1-2; D gene: TRBD1; clone size: many; CDR3 protein: CAGGTDYGYTF; CDR3 DNA: TGTGCCGGAGGGACAGATTATGGCTACACCTTC
V gene: TRBV28; J gene: TRBJ1-2; D gene: NA; clone size: many; CDR3 protein: CASSRRDVYGYTF; CDR3 DNA: TGTGCCAGCAGTCGGAGGGACGTCTATGGCTACACCTTC
V gene: TRBV29-1; J gene: TRBJ2-7; D gene: NA; clone size: many; CDR3 protein: CSVVASYEQYF; CDR3 DNA: TGCAGCGTTGTAGCAAGCTACGAGCAGTACTTC
V gene: TRBV20-1; J gene: TRBJ1-4; D gene: TRBD1; clone size: NA; CDR3 protein: CSARGQGGTEKLFF; CDR3 DNA: TGCAGTGCTCGCGGACAGGGTGGAACTGAAAAACTGTTTTTT
V gene: TRBV30; J gene: TRBJ1-1; D gene: NA; clone size: many; CDR3 protein: CAWSVDMNTEAFF; CDR3 DNA: TGTGCCTGGAGTGTCGACATGAACACTGAAGCTTTCTTT
V gene: TRBV24-1; J gene: TRBJ2-3; D gene: NA; clone size: many; CDR3 protein: CATSDLRGRSTDTQYF; CDR3 DNA: TGTGCCACCAGTGATCTCAGGGGCCGCAGCACAGATACGCAGTATTTT
V gene: TRBV10-3; J gene: TRBJ2-5; D gene: TRBD2; clone size: many; CDR3 protein: CAISAGVAGPPETQYF; CDR3 DNA: TGTGCCATCAGTGCTGGGGTAGCGGGGCCTCCGGAGACCCAGTACTTC
V gene: TRBV30; J gene: TRBJ2-5; D gene: NA; clone size: many; CDR3 protein: CASGAGGDETQYF; CDR3 DNA: TGTGCCTCCGGCGCCGGCGGCGACGAGACCCAGTACTTC
V gene: TRBV29-1; J gene: TRBJ1-2; D gene: NA; clone size: many; CDR3 protein: CSVEGQQGQSYGYTF; CDR3 DNA: TGCAGCGTTGAAGGGCAGCAGGGTCAGAGCTATGGCTACACCTTC
V gene: TRBV5-1; J gene: TRBJ1-1; D gene: NA; clone size: NA; CDR3 protein: CASSLAEGLNTEAFF; CDR3 DNA: TGCGCCAGCAGCTTGGCAGAGGGCTTGAACACTGAAGCTTTCTTT
V gene: TRBV28; J gene: TRBJ1-2; D gene: NA; clone size: few; CDR3 protein: CASSGRGQLYGYTF; CDR3 DNA: TGTGCCAGCAGTGGGAGGGGTCAACTTTATGGCTACACCTTC
V gene: TRBV5-1; J gene: TRBJ2-2; D gene: NA; clone size: NA; CDR3 protein: CASSFGGGGAGTGELFF; CDR3 DNA: TGCGCCAGCAGCTTTGGAGGAGGGGGCGCCGGCACCGGGGAGCTGTTTTTT
V gene: TRBV11-3; J gene: TRBJ2-1; D gene: NA; clone size: NA; CDR3 protein: CASSLTLGGGNEQFF; CDR3 DNA: TGTGCCAGCAGCTTAACCCTAGGGGGGGGTAATGAGCAGTTCTTC
V gene: TRBV13; J gene: TRBJ2-5; D gene: TRBD2; clone size: many; CDR3 protein: CASSSRLAEETQYF; CDR3 DNA: TGTGCCAGCAGCTCGAGACTAGCGGAAGAGACCCAGTACTTC
V gene: TRBV12-3/TRBV12-4; J gene: TRBJ1-1; D gene: TRBD1; clone size: many; CDR3 protein: CASSLFGTGVTEAFF; CDR3 DNA: TGTGCCAGCAGTTTATTCGGTACAGGGGTTACTGAAGCTTTCTTT
V gene: TRBV18; J gene: TRBJ2-7; D gene: TRBD1; clone size: NA; CDR3 protein: CASSHRDRLSYEQYF; CDR3 DNA: TGTGCCAGCTCACACCGGGACAGGCTCTCCTACGAGCAGTACTTC
V gene: TRBV29-1; J gene: TRBJ1-1; D gene: NA; clone size: many; CDR3 protein: CSGGGRLNTEAFF; CDR3 DNA: TGCAGCGGGGGGGGACGGCTGAACACTGAAGCTTTCTTT
V gene: TRBV14; J gene: TRBJ2-1; D gene: NA; clone size: many; CDR3 protein: CASSQLPDGEQFF; CDR3 DNA: TGTGCCAGCAGCCAACTTCCAGACGGGGAGCAGTTCTTC
V gene: TRBV28; J gene: TRBJ2-5; D gene: NA; clone size: many; CDR3 protein: CASIGSVRVETQYF; CDR3 DNA: TGTGCCAGCATCGGCAGCGTCAGGGTGGAGACCCAGTACTTC
V gene: TRBV30; J gene: TRBJ2-1; D gene: TRBD2; clone size: many; CDR3 protein: CAWTGTSSYNEQFF; CDR3 DNA: TGTGCCTGGACCGGGACTAGCTCTTACAATGAGCAGTTCTTC
V gene: TRBV29-1; J gene: TRBJ1-2; D gene: NA; clone size: many; CDR3 protein: CSVPGLRGNYGYTF; CDR3 DNA: TGCAGCGTCCCCGGCTTAAGGGGAAACTATGGCTACACCTTC
V gene: TRBV6-1; J gene: TRBJ2-1; D gene: TRBD2; clone size: few; CDR3 protein: CASILGGRLYNEQFF; CDR3 DNA: TGTGCCAGCATCCTCGGCGGGAGGTTATACAATGAGCAGTTCTTC
V gene: TRBV7-2; J gene: TRBJ2-3; D gene: NA; clone size: NA; CDR3 protein: CASSFDPGLPSDTQYF; CDR3 DNA: TGTGCCAGCAGCTTCGACCCGGGACTCCCTTCAGATACGCAGTATTTT
V gene: TRBV6-2/TRBV6-3; J gene: TRBJ2-2; D gene: TRBD1; clone size: many; CDR3 protein: CASSYSTGGYGGELFF; CDR3 DNA: TGTGCCAGCAGTTACTCGACAGGGGGCTACGGCGGGGAGCTGTTTTTT
V gene: TRBV7-9; J gene: TRBJ1-6; D gene: NA; clone size: few; CDR3 protein: CASSWDPGAGSPLHF; CDR3 DNA: TGTGCCAGCAGCTGGGATCCGGGGGCCGGATCACCCCTCCACTTT
V gene: TRBV20-1; J gene: TRBJ2-7; D gene: NA; clone size: NA; CDR3 protein: CSAIRARITSYEQYF; CDR3 DNA: TGCAGTGCTATTCGGGCCAGAATCACCTCCTACGAGCAGTACTTC
V gene: TRBV24-1; J gene: TRBJ2-5; D gene: NA; clone size: many; CDR3 protein: CATSDLRSETQYF; CDR3 DNA: TGTGCCACCAGTGATTTGCGGTCGGAGACCCAGTACTTC
V gene: TRBV4-2; J gene: TRBJ2-1; D gene: NA; clone size: NA; CDR3 protein: CASSLGTHVGLYNEQFF; CDR3 DNA: TGTGCCAGCAGCCTTGGAACTCACGTAGGACTCTACAATGAGCAGTTCTTC
V gene: TRBV28; J gene: TRBJ2-3; D gene: NA; clone size: many; CDR3 protein: CASSLPHGGPERSDTQYF; CDR3 DNA: TGTGCCAGCAGTTTACCTCACGGGGGGCCCGAAAGGTCGGATACGCAGTATTTT
V gene: TRBV28; J gene: TRBJ1-2; D gene: NA; clone size: few; CDR3 protein: CASGSLPLSWGGYGYTF; CDR3 DNA: TGTGCCAGCGGCTCTTTGCCCCTCAGTTGGGGCGGCTATGGCTACACCTTC
V gene: TRBV6-1; J gene: TRBJ2-7; D gene: TRBD2; clone size: many; CDR3 protein: CASIRSGTSGSLSYEQYF; CDR3 DNA: TGTGCCAGCATCCGCTCCGGGACTAGCGGGAGCCTCTCCTACGAGCAGTACTTC
V gene: TRBV7-2; J gene: TRBJ2-1; D gene: NA; clone size: many; CDR3 protein: CASSLERFNEQFF; CDR3 DNA: TGTGCCAGCAGCTTAGAACGATTCAATGAGCAGTTCTTC
V gene: TRBV7-9; J gene: TRBJ2-1; D gene: NA; clone size: many; CDR3 protein: CASSLGGPNEQFF; CDR3 DNA: TGTGCCAGCAGCTTAGGGGGGCCCAATGAGCAGTTCTTC
V gene: TRBV19; J gene: TRBJ1-3; D gene: NA; clone size: NA; CDR3 protein: CASSIKAGSGNTIYF; CDR3 DNA: TGTGCCAGTAGTATTAAGGCAGGCTCTGGAAACACCATATATTTT
V gene: TRBV11-3; J gene: TRBJ2-1; D gene: NA; clone size: NA; CDR3 protein: CASSEFGLSSYNEQFF; CDR3 DNA: TGTGCCAGCAGCGAATTCGGGCTTAGCTCCTACAATGAGCAGTTCTTC
V gene: TRBV7-3; J gene: TRBJ2-1; D gene: NA; clone size: NA; CDR3 protein: CASSEQGRPANEQFF; CDR3 DNA: TGTGCCAGCAGTGAGCAGGGACGACCCGCCAATGAGCAGTTCTTC
V gene: TRBV9; J gene: TRBJ1-1; D gene: NA; clone size: few; CDR3 protein: CASSQLEGIWTEAFF; CDR3 DNA: TGTGCCAGCAGTCAATTAGAGGGAATATGGACTGAAGCTTTCTTT
V gene: TRBV15; J gene: TRBJ2-7; D gene: TRBD1; clone size: NA; CDR3 protein: CATSTPRSDRGPPGSYEQYF; CDR3 DNA: TGTGCCACCAGCACGCCCCGATCGGACAGGGGACCCCCAGGATCCTACGAGCAGTACTTC
V gene: TRBV9; J gene: TRBJ2-1; D gene: NA; clone size: many; CDR3 protein: CASNIGKLYNEQFF; CDR3 DNA: TGTGCCAGCAATATAGGAAAGCTTTACAATGAGCAGTTCTTC
V gene: TRBV7-2; J gene: TRBJ2-3; D gene: TRBD2; clone size: NA; CDR3 protein: CASSPRGESSTDTQYF; CDR3 DNA: TGTGCCAGCAGTCCCCGGGGGGAGTCCAGCACAGATACGCAGTATTTT
V gene: TRBV7-8; J gene: TRBJ2-3; D gene: NA; clone size: many; CDR3 protein: CASSLSLRDTQYF; CDR3 DNA: TGTGCCAGCAGCTTATCCCTTCGAGATACGCAGTATTTT